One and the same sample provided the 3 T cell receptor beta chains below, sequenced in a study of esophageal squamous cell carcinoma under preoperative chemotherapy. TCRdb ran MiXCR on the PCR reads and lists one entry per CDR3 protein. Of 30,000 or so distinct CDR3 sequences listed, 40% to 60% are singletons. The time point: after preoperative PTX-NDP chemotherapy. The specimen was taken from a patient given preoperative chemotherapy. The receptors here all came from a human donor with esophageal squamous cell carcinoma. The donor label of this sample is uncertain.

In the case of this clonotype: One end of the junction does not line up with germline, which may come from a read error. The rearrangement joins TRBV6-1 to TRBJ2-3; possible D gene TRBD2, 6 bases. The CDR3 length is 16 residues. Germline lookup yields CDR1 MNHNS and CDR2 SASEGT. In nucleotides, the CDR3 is TGTGCCAGCAGTGGCAAGCGGCTGGGAGGCGCAGATACTCAGTATTTC. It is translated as CASSGKRLGGADTQYF.

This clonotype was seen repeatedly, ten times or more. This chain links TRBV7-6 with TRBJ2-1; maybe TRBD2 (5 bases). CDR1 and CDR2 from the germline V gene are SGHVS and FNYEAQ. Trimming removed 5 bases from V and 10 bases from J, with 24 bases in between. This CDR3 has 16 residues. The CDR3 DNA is TGTGCCAGCAGCCCGTTCCCTCGTGCAGACGACTACGAGCAGTTCTTC. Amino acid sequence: CASSPFPRADDYEQFF.

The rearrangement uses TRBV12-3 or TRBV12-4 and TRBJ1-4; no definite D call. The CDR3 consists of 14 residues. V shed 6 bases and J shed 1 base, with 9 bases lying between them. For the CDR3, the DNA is TGTGCCAGCAGCTTCGACCGAACTAATGAAAAACTGTTTTTT. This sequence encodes CASSFDRTNEKLFF.